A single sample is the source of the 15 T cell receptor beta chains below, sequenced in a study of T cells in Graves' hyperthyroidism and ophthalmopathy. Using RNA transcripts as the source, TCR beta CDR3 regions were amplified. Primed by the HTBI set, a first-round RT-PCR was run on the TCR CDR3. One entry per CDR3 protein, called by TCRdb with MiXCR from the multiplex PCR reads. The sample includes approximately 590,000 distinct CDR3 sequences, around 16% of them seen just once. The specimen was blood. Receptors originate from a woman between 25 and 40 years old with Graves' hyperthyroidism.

CDR3: CASSPWTGAQVAKNIQYF. The CDR3 nucleotides are TGTGCCAGCTCACCTTGGACAGGGGCCCAGGTAGCCAAAAACATTCAGTACTTC. The V gene is TRBV18, the J gene TRBJ2-4, with TRBD1 matching 9 bases. From germline, CDR1 is KGHSH and CDR2 LQKENI. J lost 0 bases, V lost 3 bases, and 9 bases had no gene match. The length of the CDR3 is 18 residues.

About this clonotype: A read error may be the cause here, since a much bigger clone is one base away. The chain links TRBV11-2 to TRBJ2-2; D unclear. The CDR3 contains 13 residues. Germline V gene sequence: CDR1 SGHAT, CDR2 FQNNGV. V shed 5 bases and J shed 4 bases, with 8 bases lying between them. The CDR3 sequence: CASSPYSTGELFF. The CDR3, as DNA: TGTGCCAGCAGCCCCTACAGCACCGGGGAGCTGTTTTTT.

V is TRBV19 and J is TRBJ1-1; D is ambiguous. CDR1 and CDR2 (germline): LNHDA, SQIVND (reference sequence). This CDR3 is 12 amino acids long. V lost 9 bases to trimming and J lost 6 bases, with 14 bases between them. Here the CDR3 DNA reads TGTGCCAGCAGGCGGATGGGCGCTGAAGCTTTCTTT. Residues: CASRRMGAEAFF.

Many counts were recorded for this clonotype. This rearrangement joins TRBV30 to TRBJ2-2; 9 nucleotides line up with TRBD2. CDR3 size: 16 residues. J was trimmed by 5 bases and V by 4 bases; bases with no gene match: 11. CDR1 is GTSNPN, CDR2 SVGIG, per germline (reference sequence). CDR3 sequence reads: CAWKGSAGGRTGELFF. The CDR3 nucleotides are TGTGCCTGGAAGGGGTCGGCGGGGGGGCGGACCGGGGAGCTGTTTTTT.

CDR3 protein: CASSTTQGAFEKLFF. CDR3 nucleotides: TGTGCCAGCAGCACCACGCAGGGGGCGTTTGAAAAACTGTTTTTT. The chain has TRBV28 and TRBJ1-4, with 8 bases fitting TRBD1. V lost 6 bases, J lost 7 bases, and 10 bases stayed unmatched. The CDR3 runs to 15 residues. Germline CDR1 MDHEN, CDR2 SYDVKM.

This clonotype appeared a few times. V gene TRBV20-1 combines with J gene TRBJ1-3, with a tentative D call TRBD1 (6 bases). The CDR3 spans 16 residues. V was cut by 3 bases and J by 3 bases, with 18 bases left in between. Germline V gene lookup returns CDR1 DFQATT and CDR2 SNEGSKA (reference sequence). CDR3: CSARKTGNGFGNTIYF. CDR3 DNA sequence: TGCAGTGCTAGGAAAACAGGGAACGGTTTTGGAAACACCATATATTTT.

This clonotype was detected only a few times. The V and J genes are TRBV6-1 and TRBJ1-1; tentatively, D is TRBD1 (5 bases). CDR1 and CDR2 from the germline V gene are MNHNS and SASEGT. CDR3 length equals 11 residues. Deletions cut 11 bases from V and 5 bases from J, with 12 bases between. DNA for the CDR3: TGTGCCGCGGGCGGGGGGACTGAAGCTTTCTTT. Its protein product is CAAGGGTEAFF.

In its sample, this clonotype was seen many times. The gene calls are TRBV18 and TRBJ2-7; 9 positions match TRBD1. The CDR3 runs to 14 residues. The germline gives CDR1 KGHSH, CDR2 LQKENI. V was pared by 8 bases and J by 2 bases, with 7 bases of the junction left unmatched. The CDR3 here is CASSPGTGTYEQYF. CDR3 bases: TGTGCCAGCAGCCCCGGGACAGGGACCTACGAGCAGTACTTC.

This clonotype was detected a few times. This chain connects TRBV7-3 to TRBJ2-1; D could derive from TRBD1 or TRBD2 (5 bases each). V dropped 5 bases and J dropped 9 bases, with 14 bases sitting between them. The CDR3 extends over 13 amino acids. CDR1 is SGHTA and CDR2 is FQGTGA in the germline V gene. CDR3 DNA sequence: TGTGCCAGCAGCGCCTACCGGGACGGTGAGCAGTTCTTC. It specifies CASSAYRDGEQFF. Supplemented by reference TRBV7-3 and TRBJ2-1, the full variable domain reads GAGVSQTPSNKVTEKGKYVELRCDPISGHTALYWYRQSLGQGPEFLIYFQGTGAADDSGLPNDRFFAVRPEGSVSTLKIQRTERGDSAVYLCASSAYRDGEQFFGPGTRLTVL.

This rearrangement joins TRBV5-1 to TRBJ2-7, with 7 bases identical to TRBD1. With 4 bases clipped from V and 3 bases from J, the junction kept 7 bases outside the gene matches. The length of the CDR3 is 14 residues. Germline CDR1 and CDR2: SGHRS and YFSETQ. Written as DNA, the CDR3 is TGCGCCAGCAGCATGAGACAGGGAGTCTACGAGCAGTACTTC. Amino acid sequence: CASSMRQGVYEQYF. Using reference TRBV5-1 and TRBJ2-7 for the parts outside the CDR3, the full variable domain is KAGVTQTPRYLIKTRGQQVTLSCSPISGHRSVSWYQQTPGQGLQFLFEYFSETQRNKGNFPGRFSGRQFSNSRSEMNVSTLELGDSALYLCASSMRQGVYEQYFGPGTRLTVT.

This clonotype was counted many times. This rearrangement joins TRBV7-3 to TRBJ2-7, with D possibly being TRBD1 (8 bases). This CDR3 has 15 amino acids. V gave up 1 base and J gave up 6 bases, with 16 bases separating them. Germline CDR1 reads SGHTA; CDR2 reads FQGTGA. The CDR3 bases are TGTGCCAGCAGCTTAAGGGGGGGACAGGCCGCCGAGCAGTACTTC. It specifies CASSLRGGQAAEQYF. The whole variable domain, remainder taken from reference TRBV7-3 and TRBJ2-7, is GAGVSQTPSNKVTEKGKYVELRCDPISGHTALYWYRQSLGQGPEFLIYFQGTGAADDSGLPNDRFFAVRPEGSVSTLKIQRTERGDSAVYLCASSLRGGQAAEQYFGPGTRLTVT.

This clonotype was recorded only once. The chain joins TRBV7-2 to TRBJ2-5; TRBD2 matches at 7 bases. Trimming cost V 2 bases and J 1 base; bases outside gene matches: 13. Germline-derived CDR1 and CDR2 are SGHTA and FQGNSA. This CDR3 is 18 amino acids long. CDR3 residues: CASSLFPGGSEFQETQYF. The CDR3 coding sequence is TGTGCCAGCAGCTTATTCCCCGGCGGGAGCGAATTCCAAGAGACCCAGTACTTC. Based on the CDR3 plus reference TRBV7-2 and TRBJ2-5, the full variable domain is GAGVSQSPSNKVTEKGKDVELRCDPISGHTALYWYRQSLGQGLEFLIYFQGNSAPDKSGLPSDRFSAERTGGSVSTLTIQRTQQEDSAVYLCASSLFPGGSEFQETQYFGPGTRLLVL.

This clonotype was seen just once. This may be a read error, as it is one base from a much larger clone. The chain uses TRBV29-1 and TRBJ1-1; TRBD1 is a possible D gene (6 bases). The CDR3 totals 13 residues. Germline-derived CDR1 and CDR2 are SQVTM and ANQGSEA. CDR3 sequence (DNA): TGCAGCGTCGTAGACAGGCCCAACACTAAAGCTTTCTTT. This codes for CSVVDRPNTKAFF.

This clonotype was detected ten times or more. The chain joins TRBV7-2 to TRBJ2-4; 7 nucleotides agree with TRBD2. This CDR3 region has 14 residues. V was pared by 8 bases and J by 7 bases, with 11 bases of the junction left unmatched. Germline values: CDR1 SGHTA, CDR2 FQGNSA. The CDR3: CASRILAAPNIQYF. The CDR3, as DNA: TGTGCCAGCCGAATTCTAGCGGCCCCGAACATTCAGTACTTC. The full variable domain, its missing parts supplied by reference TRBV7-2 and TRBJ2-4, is GAGVSQSPSNKVTEKGKDVELRCDPISGHTALYWYRQSLGQGLEFLIYFQGNSAPDKSGLPSDRFSAERTGGSVSTLTIQRTQQEDSAVYLCASRILAAPNIQYFGAGTRLSVL.

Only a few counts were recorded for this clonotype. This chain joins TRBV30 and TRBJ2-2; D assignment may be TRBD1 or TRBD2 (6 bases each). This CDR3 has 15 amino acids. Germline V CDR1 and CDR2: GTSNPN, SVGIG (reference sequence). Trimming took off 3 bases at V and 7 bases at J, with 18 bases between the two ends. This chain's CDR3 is CAWSIGGTPNGELFF. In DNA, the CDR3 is TGTGCCTGGAGCATAGGGGGGACCCCGAACGGGGAGCTGTTTTTT.